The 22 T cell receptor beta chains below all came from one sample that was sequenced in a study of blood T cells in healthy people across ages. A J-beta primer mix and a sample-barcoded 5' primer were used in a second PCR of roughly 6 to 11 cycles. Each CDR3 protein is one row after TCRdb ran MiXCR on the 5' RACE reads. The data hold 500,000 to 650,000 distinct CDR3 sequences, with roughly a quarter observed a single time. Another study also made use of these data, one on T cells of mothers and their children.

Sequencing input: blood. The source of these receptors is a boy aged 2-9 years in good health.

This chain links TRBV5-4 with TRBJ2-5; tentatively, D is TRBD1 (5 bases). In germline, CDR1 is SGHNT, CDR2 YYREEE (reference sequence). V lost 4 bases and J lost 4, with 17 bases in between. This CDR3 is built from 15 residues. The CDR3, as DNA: TGTGCCAGCAGCCGTTCATCAGGGCCAGCAGAGACCCAGTACTTC. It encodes CASSRSSGPAETQYF.

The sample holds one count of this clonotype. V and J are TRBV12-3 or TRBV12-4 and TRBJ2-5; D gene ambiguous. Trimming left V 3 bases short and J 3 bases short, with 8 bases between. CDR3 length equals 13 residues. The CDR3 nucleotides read TGTGCCAGCAGTTTTATCGAGAAAGAGACCCAGTACTTC. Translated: CASSFIEKETQYF.

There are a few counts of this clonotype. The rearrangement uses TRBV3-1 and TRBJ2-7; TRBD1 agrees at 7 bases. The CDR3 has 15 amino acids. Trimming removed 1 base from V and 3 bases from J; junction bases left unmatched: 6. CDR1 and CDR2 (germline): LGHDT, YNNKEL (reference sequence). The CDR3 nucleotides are TGTGCCAGCAGCCAAGCCTCGGGACAGAGCTACGAGCAGTACTTC. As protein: CASSQASGQSYEQYF.

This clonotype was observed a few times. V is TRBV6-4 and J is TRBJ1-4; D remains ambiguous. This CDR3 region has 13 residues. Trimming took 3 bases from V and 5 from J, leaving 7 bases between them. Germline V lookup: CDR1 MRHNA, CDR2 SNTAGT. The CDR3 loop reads CASSETENEKLFF. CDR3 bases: TGTGCCAGCAGTGAGACGGAAAATGAAAAACTGTTTTTT.

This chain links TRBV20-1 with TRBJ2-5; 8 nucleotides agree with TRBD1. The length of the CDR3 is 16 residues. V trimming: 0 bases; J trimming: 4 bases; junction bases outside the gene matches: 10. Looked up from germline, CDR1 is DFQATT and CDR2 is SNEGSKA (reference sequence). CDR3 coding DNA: TGCAGTGCTAGAGATCACCTTTGGACAGGGCGAGAGACCCAGTACTTC. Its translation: CSARDHLWTGRETQYF.

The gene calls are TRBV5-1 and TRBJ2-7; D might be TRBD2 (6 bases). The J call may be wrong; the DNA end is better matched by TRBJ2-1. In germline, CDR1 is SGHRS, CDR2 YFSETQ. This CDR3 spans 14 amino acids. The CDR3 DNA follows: TGCGCCAGCATGGGAGGAGCGGTTTCAAATGAGCAGTTCTTC. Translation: CASMGGAVSNEQFF.

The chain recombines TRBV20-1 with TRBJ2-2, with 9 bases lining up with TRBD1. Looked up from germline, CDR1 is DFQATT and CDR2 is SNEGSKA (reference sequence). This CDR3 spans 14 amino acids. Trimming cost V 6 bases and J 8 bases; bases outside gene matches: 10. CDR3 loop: CSAGGQGSAGELFF. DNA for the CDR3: TGCAGTGCAGGGGGACAGGGAAGCGCTGGGGAGCTGTTTTTT.

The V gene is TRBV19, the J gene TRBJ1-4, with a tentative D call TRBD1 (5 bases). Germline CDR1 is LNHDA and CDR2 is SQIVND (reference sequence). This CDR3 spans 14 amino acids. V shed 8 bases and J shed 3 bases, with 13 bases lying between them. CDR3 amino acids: CASGRQTPNEKLFF. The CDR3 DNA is TGTGCCAGTGGGCGACAGACACCTAATGAAAAACTGTTTTTT.

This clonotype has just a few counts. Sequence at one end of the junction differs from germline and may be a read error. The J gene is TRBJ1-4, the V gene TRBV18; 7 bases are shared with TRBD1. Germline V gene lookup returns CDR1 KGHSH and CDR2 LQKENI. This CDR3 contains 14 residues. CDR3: CASSPRQGVEKLFF. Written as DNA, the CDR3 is TGTGCTAGCTCACCTAGACAGGGTGTCGAAAAACTGTTTTTT.

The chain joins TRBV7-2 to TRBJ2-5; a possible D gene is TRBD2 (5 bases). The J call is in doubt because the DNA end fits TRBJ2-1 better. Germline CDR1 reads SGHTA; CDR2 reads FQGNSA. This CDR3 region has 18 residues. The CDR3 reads CASSSPTGELDSYNEQFF. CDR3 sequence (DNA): TGTGCCAGCAGCTCGCCTACCGGGGAATTAGACTCCTACAATGAGCAGTTCTTC.

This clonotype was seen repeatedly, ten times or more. CDR3 coding DNA: TGCAGTGCGACAGACAGGGGGTACGAGCAGTACTTC. This encodes CSATDRGYEQYF. The V gene is TRBV20-1, the J gene TRBJ2-7; 9 bases line up with TRBD1. After removal of 6 bases from V and 4 bases from J, the junction contained 4 bases not matched to a gene. Looked up from germline, CDR1 is DFQATT and CDR2 is SNEGSKA (reference sequence). The CDR3 totals 12 residues.

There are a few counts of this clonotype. Here the CDR3 DNA reads TGTGCCAGCAGCGTAGCGGGGGTAGGTTCACCCCTCCACTTT. Translation gives CASSVAGVGSPLHF. The chain combines TRBV9 with TRBJ1-6, with D possibly being TRBD1 (5 bases). CDR3 length equals 14 residues. V lost 0 bases to trimming and J lost 9 bases, with 10 bases between them. In germline, CDR1 is SGDLS, CDR2 YYNGEE.

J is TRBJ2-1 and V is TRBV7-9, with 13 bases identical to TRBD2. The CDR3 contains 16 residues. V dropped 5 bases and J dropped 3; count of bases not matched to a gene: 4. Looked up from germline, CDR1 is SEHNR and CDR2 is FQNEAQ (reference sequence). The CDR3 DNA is TGTGCCAGCAGCCGACGGACTAGCGGGAGCTACAATGAGCAGTTCTTC. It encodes CASSRRTSGSYNEQFF.

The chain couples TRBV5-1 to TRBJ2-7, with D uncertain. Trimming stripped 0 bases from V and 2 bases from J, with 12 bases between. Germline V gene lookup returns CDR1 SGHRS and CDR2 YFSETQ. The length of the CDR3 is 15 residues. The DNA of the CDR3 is TGCGCCAGCAGCTTGGAGGTCGCGGACGCCTACGAGCAGTACTTC. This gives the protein CASSLEVADAYEQYF. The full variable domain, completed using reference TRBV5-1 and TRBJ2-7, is KAGVTQTPRYLIKTRGQQVTLSCSPISGHRSVSWYQQTPGQGLQFLFEYFSETQRNKGNFPGRFSGRQFSNSRSEMNVSTLELGDSALYLCASSLEVADAYEQYFGPGTRLTVT.

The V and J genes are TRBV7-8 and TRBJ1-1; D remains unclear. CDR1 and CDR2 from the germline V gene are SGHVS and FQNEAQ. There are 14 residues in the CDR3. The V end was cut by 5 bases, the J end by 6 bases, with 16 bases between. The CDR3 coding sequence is TGTGCCAGCAGCCCTAACGTTCCCCGGGCTGAAGCTTTCTTT. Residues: CASSPNVPRAEAFF.

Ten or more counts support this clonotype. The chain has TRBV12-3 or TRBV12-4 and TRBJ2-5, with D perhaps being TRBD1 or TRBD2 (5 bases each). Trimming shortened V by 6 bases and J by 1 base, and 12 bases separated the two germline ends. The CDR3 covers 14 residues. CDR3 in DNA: TGTGCCAGCAGGAGTCTGGGGGTCCAAGAGACCCAGTACTTC. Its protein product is CASRSLGVQETQYF.

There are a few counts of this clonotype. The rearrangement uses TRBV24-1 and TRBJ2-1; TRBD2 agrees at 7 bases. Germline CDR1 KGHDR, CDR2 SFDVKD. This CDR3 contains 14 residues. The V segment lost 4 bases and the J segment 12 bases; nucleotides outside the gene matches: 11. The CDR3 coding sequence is TGTGCCACCAGTGAGGAACTAGCGTCATCTGGGCAGTTCTTC. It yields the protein CATSEELASSGQFF.

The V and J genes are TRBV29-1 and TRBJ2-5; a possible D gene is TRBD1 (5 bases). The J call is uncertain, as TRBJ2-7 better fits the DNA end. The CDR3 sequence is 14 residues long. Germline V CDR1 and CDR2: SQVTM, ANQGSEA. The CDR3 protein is CSVAAPGYSYEQYF. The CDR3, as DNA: TGCAGCGTTGCTGCGCCAGGGTACTCCTACGAGCAGTACTTC.

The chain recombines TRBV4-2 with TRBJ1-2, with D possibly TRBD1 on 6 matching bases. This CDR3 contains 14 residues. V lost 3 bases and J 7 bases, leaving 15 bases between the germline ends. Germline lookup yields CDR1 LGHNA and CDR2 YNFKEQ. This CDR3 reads CASSHLQGPGGYTF. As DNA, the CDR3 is TGTGCCAGCAGCCACCTACAGGGTCCTGGTGGCTACACCTTC.

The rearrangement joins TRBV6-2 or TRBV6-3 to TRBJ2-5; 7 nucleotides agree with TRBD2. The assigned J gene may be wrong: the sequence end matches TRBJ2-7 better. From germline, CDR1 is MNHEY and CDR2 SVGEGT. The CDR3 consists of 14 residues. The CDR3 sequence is CAIPKAGEPYEQYF. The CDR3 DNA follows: TGTGCCATCCCTAAGGCGGGGGAGCCTTACGAGCAGTACTTC.

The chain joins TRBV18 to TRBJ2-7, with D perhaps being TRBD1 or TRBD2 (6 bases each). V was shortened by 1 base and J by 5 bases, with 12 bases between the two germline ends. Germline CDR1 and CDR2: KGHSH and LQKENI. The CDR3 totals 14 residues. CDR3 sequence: CASSPQQEGDEQYF. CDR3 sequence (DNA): TGTGCCAGCTCACCACAGCAGGAGGGGGACGAGCAGTACTTC.

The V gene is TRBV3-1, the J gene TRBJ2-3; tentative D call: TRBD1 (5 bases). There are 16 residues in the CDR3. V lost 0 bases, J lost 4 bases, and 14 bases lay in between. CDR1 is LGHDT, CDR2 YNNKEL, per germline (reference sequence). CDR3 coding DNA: TGTGCCAGCAGCCAAGACCCCCAGGGAAATGCAGATACGCAGTATTTT. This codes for CASSQDPQGNADTQYF.